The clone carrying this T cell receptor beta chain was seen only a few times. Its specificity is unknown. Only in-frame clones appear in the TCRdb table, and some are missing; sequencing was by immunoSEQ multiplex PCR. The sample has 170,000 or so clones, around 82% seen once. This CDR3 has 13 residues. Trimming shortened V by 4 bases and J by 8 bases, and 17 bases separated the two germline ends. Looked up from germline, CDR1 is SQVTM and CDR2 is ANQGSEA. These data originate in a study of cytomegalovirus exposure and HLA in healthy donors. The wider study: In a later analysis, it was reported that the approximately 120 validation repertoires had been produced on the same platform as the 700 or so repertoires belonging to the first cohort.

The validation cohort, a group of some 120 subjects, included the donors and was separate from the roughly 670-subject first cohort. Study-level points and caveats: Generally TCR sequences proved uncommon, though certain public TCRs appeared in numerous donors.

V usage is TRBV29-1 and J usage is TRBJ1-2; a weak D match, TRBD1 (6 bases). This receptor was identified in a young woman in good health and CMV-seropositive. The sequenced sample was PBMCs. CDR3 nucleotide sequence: TGCAGCGTTGTTGCGCCCGTACAGGGAGGCTACACCTTC. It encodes CSVVAPVQGGYTF.